The T cell receptor beta chain described here comes from a study of CD8+CD57+ T cells in acquired aplastic anemia. About the study: Mean yield of DNA from sorted CD4+ and CD8+ cells was approximately 3 ug. Whole-study results and caveats: Common to patients and controls were around 30 CD8+ CDR3 sequences.

For sequencing, patients were chosen who had shown expansion of CD8+CD57+ cells by flow cytometry. Among the patients, all had severe acquired aplastic anemia. Many counts were recorded for this clonotype. Antigen specificity is unknown. Genomic DNA acted as the template from which TCR beta VDJ combination and CDR3 sequence profiling were carried out. TCRdb reanalysed the reads using MiXCR and keeps one entry per CDR3 protein. The sample lists 250,000 to 300,000 distinct CDR3 sequences, 56% occurring once. J lost 4 bases, V lost 7 bases, and 9 bases had no gene match. CDR3 size: 15 residues. Germline values: CDR1 LNHDA, CDR2 SQIVND (reference sequence).

The gene calls are TRBV19 and TRBJ1-2, with 10 bases fitting TRBD1. The origin of this receptor is a human donor with aplastic anemia. Sequencing was carried out using sorted CD4+, CD8+, or CD8+CD57+ T cells (not recorded which) from PBMCs. This CDR3 is CASTGTGVHPYGYTF. CDR3 DNA: TGTGCCAGTACCGGGACAGGGGTTCATCCCTATGGCTACACCTTC.